A single sample gave rise to the 17 T cell receptor beta chains below, sequenced in a study of blood T cells in healthy people across ages. Through a sample-barcoded 5' primer and a J-beta primer mix, a second PCR was run for roughly 7 to 11 cycles. In TCRdb, the 5' RACE reads were re-called with MiXCR into one record per CDR3 protein. The sample yields hundreds of thousands of distinct CDR3 sequences, around two fifths seen once. The source material was blood. These receptors all come from a man between 60 and 75 years old in good health.

The genes are TRBV5-1 and TRBJ2-7; D may be TRBD1 (5 bases). V was cut by 3 bases and J by 4 bases, with 11 bases left in between. The CDR3 has 13 residues. The V gene's germline CDR1 is SGHRS and CDR2 YFSETQ. Written as DNA, the CDR3 is TGCGCCAGCAGCTCAACCGACAGATACGAGCAGTACTTC. It specifies CASSSTDRYEQYF.

The rearrangement joins TRBV9 to TRBJ2-1; D possibly uses TRBD1 or TRBD2 (5 bases each). The CDR3 consists of 14 residues. CDR1 and CDR2 from the germline V gene are SGDLS and YYNGEE. V dropped 0 bases and J dropped 5 bases, with 9 bases sitting between them. CDR3 DNA sequence: TGTGCCAGCAGCGTAGGCGTGGGGGACAATGAGCAGTTCTTC. Protein: CASSVGVGDNEQFF.

This chain connects TRBV7-9 to TRBJ1-2; D gene ambiguous. V lost 6 bases and J lost 2, with 28 bases in between. The CDR3 runs to 19 residues. CDR1 is SEHNR and CDR2 is FQNEAQ in the germline V gene (reference sequence). As DNA, the CDR3 is TGTGCCAGCAGTCCCACGATAAGATGGGCGGGCAACCCAAACTATGGCTACACCTTC. This codes for CASSPTIRWAGNPNYGYTF. Supplemented by reference TRBV7-9 and TRBJ1-2, the full variable domain reads DTGVSQNPRHKITKRGQNVTFRCDPISEHNRLYWYRQTLGQGPEFLTYFQNEAQLEKSRLLSDRFSAERPKGSFSTLEIQRTEQGDSAMYLCASSPTIRWAGNPNYGYTFGSGTRLTVV.

This clonotype occurred many times. The chain is built from TRBV5-1 and TRBJ2-1; tentatively, D is TRBD1 (6 bases). V lost 4 bases, J lost 3 bases, and 17 bases lay in between. CDR1 and CDR2 (germline): SGHRS, YFSETQ. The CDR3 length is 16 residues. CDR3 amino acids: CASSPARDTGYNEQFF. CDR3 sequence (DNA): TGCGCCAGCAGCCCGGCCCGGGACACCGGCTACAATGAGCAGTTCTTC. Filled out from reference TRBV5-1 and TRBJ2-1, the complete variable domain reads KAGVTQTPRYLIKTRGQQVTLSCSPISGHRSVSWYQQTPGQGLQFLFEYFSETQRNKGNFPGRFSGRQFSNSRSEMNVSTLELGDSALYLCASSPARDTGYNEQFFGPGTRLTVL.

The CDR3 region has the DNA TGTGCCACCAGATACACAGATACGCAGTATTTT. It yields the protein CATRYTDTQYF. The rearrangement links TRBV3-1 to TRBJ2-3; no reliable D call. This CDR3 region has 11 residues. Germline assignment: CDR1 LGHDT and CDR2 YNNKEL (reference sequence). The V end lost 10 bases, the J end lost 2 bases, and 7 bases lay between the germline ends.

This clonotype turned up a few times. J is TRBJ2-1 and V is TRBV15; weak D call: TRBD2 (6 bases). The CDR3 totals 19 residues. V lost 1 base to trimming and J lost 7 bases, with 26 bases between them. Germline V CDR1 and CDR2: LNHNV, YYDKDF (reference sequence). CDR3 in DNA: TGTGCCACCAGCAGAGTGCCCGGGGCTTCCTCCTACGCGGGGAATGAGCAGTTCTTC. Translated: CATSRVPGASSYAGNEQFF.

The table lists this clonotype with many counts. This chain connects TRBV5-5 to TRBJ2-4; D is undetermined. This CDR3 spans 15 amino acids. Germline loops: CDR1 SGHKS, CDR2 YYEKEE (reference sequence). Trimming took off 0 bases at V and 4 bases at J, with 11 bases between the two ends. Here the CDR3 reads CASSLAGAEKNIQYF. The CDR3 DNA reads as TGTGCCAGCAGCTTGGCAGGAGCCGAAAAAAACATTCAGTACTTC.

The chain is built from TRBV5-1 and TRBJ2-3, with 8 positions matching TRBD2. The J segment lost 5 bases and the V segment lost 4 bases, leaving 6 bases of the junction unmatched. The CDR3 extends over 14 amino acids. In germline, CDR1 is SGHRS, CDR2 YFSETQ. The CDR3 loop is CASSVAGGQDTQYF. CDR3 nucleotide sequence: TGCGCCAGCAGCGTGGCGGGGGGACAAGATACGCAGTATTTT.

The sample holds a few counts of this clonotype. The chain employs TRBV3-1 and TRBJ2-5; tentative D call: TRBD1 (6 bases). Germline CDR1 and CDR2: LGHDT and YNNKEL (reference sequence). The CDR3 is 13 amino acids. V lost 2 bases and J 4 bases, leaving 8 bases between the germline ends. Written as DNA, the CDR3 is TGTGCCAGCAGCCAACAGGGGTCAGAGACCCAGTACTTC. Translating it yields CASSQQGSETQYF.

This clonotype was counted a few times. The CDR3 nucleotides read TGTGCCAGCAGTTTCCGGGGGGGCAAAAACATTCAGTACTTC. It encodes CASSFRGGKNIQYF. The chain uses TRBV11-2 and TRBJ2-4; 8 bases agree with TRBD2. With 6 bases clipped from V and 3 bases from J, the junction kept 4 bases outside the gene matches. Looked up from germline, CDR1 is SGHAT and CDR2 is FQNNGV. The CDR3 covers 14 residues.

V gene TRBV2 combines with J gene TRBJ2-1, with D uncertain. The length of the CDR3 is 14 residues. Germline V CDR1 and CDR2: SNHLY, FYNNEI. Trimming took 6 bases from V and 0 from J, leaving 9 bases between them. The CDR3 is CASRKTSSYNEQFF. CDR3 DNA sequence: TGTGCCAGCAGAAAGACAAGCTCCTACAATGAGCAGTTCTTC.

The V and J genes are TRBV5-1 and TRBJ1-2, with TRBD1 matching 10 bases. In germline, CDR1 is SGHRS, CDR2 YFSETQ. The CDR3 sequence is 14 residues long. J was trimmed by 7 bases and V by 0 bases; bases with no gene match: 3. In DNA, the CDR3 is TGCGCCAGCAGCTTGGGACAGGGGGCGGGTGGCTACACCTTC. As protein: CASSLGQGAGGYTF.

Worth noting for this clonotype: A much larger clone sits a single nucleotide away, making a read error possible. This chain joins TRBV11-2 and TRBJ2-5; weak D call: TRBD1 (6 bases). Trimming pared 3 bases from V and 9 bases from J, leaving 11 bases between. The length of the CDR3 is 12 residues. Germline V gene data show CDR1 as SGHAT and CDR2 as FQNNGV. DNA of the CDR3: TGTGCCAGCAGCTTCAATAGGGGGTCCCAGTACTTC. This codes for CASSFNRGSQYF.

This clonotype was detected a few times. The rearrangement links TRBV5-5 to TRBJ1-2; perhaps TRBD1 as D (5 bases). The germline V gene has CDR1 SGHKS and CDR2 YYEKEE (reference sequence). V was clipped by 2 bases and J by 8 bases, with 13 bases between them. CDR3 size: 13 residues. DNA of the CDR3: TGTGCCAGCAGCTTTGAATCCGGGGCGGGCTACACCTTC. It is translated as CASSFESGAGYTF.

The J gene is TRBJ2-1, the V gene TRBV7-8; D is tentatively TRBD1 or TRBD2 (5 bases each). Germline CDR1 reads SGHVS; CDR2 reads FQNEAQ. The CDR3 loop spans 14 amino acids. The ends were cut back, 5 bases at V and 7 bases at J, with 15 bases in the middle. This CDR3 is CASSLRDVANEQFF. The CDR3 DNA reads as TGTGCCAGCAGCCTACGGGACGTGGCTAATGAGCAGTTCTTC.

The rearrangement links TRBV10-3 to TRBJ2-2; D ambiguous. The CDR3 loop spans 14 amino acids. The germline gives CDR1 ENHRY, CDR2 SYGVKD. Trimming took 2 bases from V and 2 from J, leaving 6 bases between them. The CDR3 loop reads CAISELSNTGELFF. In nucleotides, the CDR3 is TGTGCCATCAGTGAGCTCTCTAACACCGGGGAGCTGTTTTTT.

The V and J genes are TRBV20-1 and TRBJ1-2; 8 positions agree with TRBD1. V was clipped by 4 bases and J by 3 bases; unmatched bases: 4. Germline V gene lookup returns CDR1 DFQATT and CDR2 SNEGSKA (reference sequence). This CDR3 has 13 residues. CDR3: CSAKQGADYGYTF. In DNA, the CDR3 is TGCAGTGCTAAGCAGGGGGCCGACTATGGCTACACCTTC.